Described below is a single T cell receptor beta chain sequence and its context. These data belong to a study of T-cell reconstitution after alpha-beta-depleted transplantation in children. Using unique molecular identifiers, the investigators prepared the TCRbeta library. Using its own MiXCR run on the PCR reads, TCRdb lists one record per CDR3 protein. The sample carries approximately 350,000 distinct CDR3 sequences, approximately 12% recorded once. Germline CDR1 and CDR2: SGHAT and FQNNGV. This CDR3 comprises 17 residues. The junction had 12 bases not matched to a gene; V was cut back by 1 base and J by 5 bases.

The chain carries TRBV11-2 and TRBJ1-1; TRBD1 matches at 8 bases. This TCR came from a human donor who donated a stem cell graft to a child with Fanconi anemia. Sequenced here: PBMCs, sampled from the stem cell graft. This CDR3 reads CASSLGRTGMRGTEAFF. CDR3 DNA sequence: TGTGCCAGCAGCTTAGGAAGGACAGGGATGAGGGGAACTGAAGCTTTCTTT.